The T cell receptor beta chain described here comes from a study of OX40 agonist ivuxolimab in advanced cancers. This CDR3 is 15 amino acids long. Per germline, CDR1 SGHTS and CDR2 YDEGEE. With V trimmed by 2 bases and J by 8 bases, 9 bases remained unmatched. Clones were read by immunoSEQ multiplex PCR, and TCRdb kept only the in-frame ones, dropping some. The sample lists about 76,000 clones, around 80% occurring once. The sequenced sample was CD4+ or CD8+ T cells sorted from blood, obtained in a trial of the OX40 agonist ivuxolimab. V is TRBV5-8 and J is TRBJ2-1; 8 positions agree with TRBD1. The receptor comes from an adult with an advanced solid tumor such as melanoma, head and neck, liver or kidney cancer. The CDR3 bases are TGTGCCAGCAGCTTAGGACAGGGCGTTGTCGATGAGCAGTTCTTC. Its translation: CASSLGQGVVDEQFF.